The TCR beta chain described here comes from a study of blood T cell repertoires in COVID-19. How the authors handled the data: By means of reference gene primer amplification, nucleated cell counts were estimated. TCRdb keeps only in-frame clones here, not all; method: immunoSEQ multiplex PCR. V and J calls and clone size are as listed in that table; D and trimming were resolved from the DNA. The sample records about 140,000 clones, around 86% being singletons. This CDR3 has 13 amino acids. V was pared by 6 bases and J by 7 bases, with 5 bases of the junction left unmatched. V usage is TRBV12-3 or TRBV12-4 and J usage is TRBJ1-5, with 8 nucleotides matching TRBD1. This sequence originates from a woman in her sixties or seventies with active or convalescent COVID-19. Sequencing input: peripheral blood. In DNA form, the CDR3 reads TGTGCCAGCAGCCTCAGGGGGCAGCAGCCCCAGCATTTT. This codes for CASSLRGQQPQHF.